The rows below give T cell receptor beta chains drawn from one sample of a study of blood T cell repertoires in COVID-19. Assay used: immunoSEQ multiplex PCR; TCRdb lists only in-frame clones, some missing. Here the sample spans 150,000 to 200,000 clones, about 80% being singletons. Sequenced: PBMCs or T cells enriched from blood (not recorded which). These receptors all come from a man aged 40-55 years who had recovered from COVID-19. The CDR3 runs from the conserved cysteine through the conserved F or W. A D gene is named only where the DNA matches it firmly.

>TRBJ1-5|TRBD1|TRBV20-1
TGCAGTGCTAGTTATCATTCTGGGACAGGGCAGCAGCCCCAGCATTTT
CSASYHSGTGQQPQHF
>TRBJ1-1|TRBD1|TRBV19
TGTGCCAGTAGTACCGGACAGGGCGGGTTTCGGGGTGAAGCTTTCTTT
CASSTGQGGFRGEAFF
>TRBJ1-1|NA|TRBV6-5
TGTGCCAGCGGGGGGGACACTGAAGCTTTCTTT
CASGGDTEAFF
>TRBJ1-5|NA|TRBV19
TGTGCCAGTAGTTCCCGACTCCTGAGGTATAGCAATCAGCCCCAGCATTTT
CASSSRLLRYSNQPQHF
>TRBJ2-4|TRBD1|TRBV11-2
TGTGCCAGCAGTTGGGGGACAGGGGCAAACATTCAGTACTTC
CASSWGTGANIQYF
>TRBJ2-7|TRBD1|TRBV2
TGTGCCAGCAGTGCAGGGGGATGGGAGCAGTACTTC
CASSAGGWEQYF
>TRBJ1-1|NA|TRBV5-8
TGTGCCAGCAGCTCAATCGGGAGAACTGAAGCTTTCTTT
CASSSIGRTEAFF
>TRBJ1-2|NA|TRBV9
TGTGCCAGCAGCGTAGGGGGAAGGGAGTTTCCCTATGGCTACACCTTC
CASSVGGREFPYGYTF
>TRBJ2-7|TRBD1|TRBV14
TGTGCCAGCAGCCAAGACAGGGGGCTTTACGAGCAGTACTTC
CASSQDRGLYEQYF
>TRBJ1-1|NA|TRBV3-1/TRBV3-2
TGTGCCAGCAGCCTCGCGGGGGAGAACACTGAAGCTTTCTTT
CASSLAGENTEAFF